This T cell receptor (beta chain) derives from a study of cytotoxic CD8 clonotypes in ibrutinib-treated CLL. Study overall: In all, more than ten patients were relapsed/refractory, approximately 14 were treatment-naive and roughly 18 were IGHV unmutated. Mean productive templates were roughly 280,000; mean productive rearrangements were 94,082.

Only in-frame clones appear in the TCRdb table, and some are missing; sequencing was by immunoSEQ multiplex PCR. Here the sample spans 120,000 to 150,000 clones, more than 85% being singletons. Broader study findings: Increased clonality at ibrutinib response gave way to a return toward baseline at progression. Rare overall, public clonotypes shrank or held steady under therapy.

The V gene lost 6 bases and the J gene lost 0 bases, with 12 bases spanning the gap. This CDR3 region has 15 residues. Germline V lookup: CDR1 MDHEN, CDR2 SYDVKM. This clone was detected once. Its antigen is not known. The chain joins TRBV28 to TRBJ1-3, with TRBD1 as a possible D gene (5 bases). This TCR derives from a human donor with chronic lymphocytic leukemia. The sample was PBMCs, taken after 12 months of ibrutinib treatment. The CDR3 nucleotides are TGTGCCAGCAGGGGGCAGGACCTCTCTGGAAACACCATATATTTT. It specifies CASRGQDLSGNTIYF.